This T cell receptor (beta chain) was captured in a study of T cell responses to AZD1222 COVID-19 vaccine. Findings and caveats of the study: Reportedly, close to half of spike-specific TCRs are directed against unmutated variant regions. Spike-specific TCR breadth and depth grew following two AZD1222 doses. In a largely white British group with more females than males, clonal diversity was possibly underestimated.

With regard to this clone: The antigen remains undetermined.

Germline values: CDR1 LGHNA, CDR2 YSLEER. The ends lost 0 bases at V and 0 bases at J; junction bases unmatched: 3. There are 17 residues in the CDR3. The data were produced by immunoSEQ multiplex PCR, yet TCRdb's version contains in-frame clones alone and is incomplete. This sample yields 110,000 to 150,000 clones, of which more than 85% are seen a single time; less than 4.5% belongs to the top ten. The chain employs TRBV4-3 and TRBJ2-1; TRBD2 aligns across 9 bases. The TCR was taken from an adult in good health. The material sequenced was peripheral blood, taken on day 0 of AZD1222 vaccination. The CDR3 region has the DNA TGCGCCAGCAGCCAAGACGCACTAGCGGGCTCCTACAATGAGCAGTTCTTC. It encodes CASSQDALAGSYNEQFF.